The 10 T cell receptor beta chains below were found in one sample sequenced in a study of blood T cells in healthy people across ages. Combining a sample-barcoded 5' primer with a J-beta primer mix, a second PCR ran for 7 to 11 cycles. From the 5' RACE reads, TCRdb called clonotypes with MiXCR, one entry per CDR3 protein. Seen here are some 690,000 distinct CDR3 sequences, about 20% observed once, and the top ten hold roughly 22%. The sample comprised blood. The receptors derive from a man between 65 and 85 years old in good health.

The rearrangement uses TRBV3-1 and TRBJ1-6; 8 positions match TRBD1. CDR1 and CDR2 (germline): LGHDT, YNNKEL (reference sequence). The CDR3 consists of 15 residues. J lost 11 bases, V lost 4 bases, and 10 bases had no gene match. The CDR3 bases are TGTGCCAGCAGCCCTGGGGACAGGAGAAATCCACCCCTCCACTTT. Protein sequence: CASSPGDRRNPPLHF.

V is TRBV20-1 and J is TRBJ2-5, with 10 bases aligning to TRBD2. The CDR3 runs 15 residues. The V gene end was trimmed by 4 bases and the J gene end by 1 base; junction bases not matched to a gene: 6. CDR1 and CDR2 from the germline V gene are DFQATT and SNEGSKA (reference sequence). The CDR3 region is CSANLAGGSQETQYF. CDR3 nucleotide sequence: TGCAGTGCTAATTTAGCGGGGGGTTCCCAAGAGACCCAGTACTTC.

This clonotype was seen a handful of times. CDR3 bases: TGCGCCAGCAGCTTGGAAAGGCCCTACAATGAGCAGTTCTTC. This codes for CASSLERPYNEQFF. This rearrangement joins TRBV5-1 to TRBJ2-1; D is unclear. Trimming removed 0 bases at V and 2 bases at J, with 6 bases between. CDR3 size: 14 residues. Germline V CDR1 and CDR2: SGHRS, YFSETQ.

The chain is built from TRBV20-1 and TRBJ2-7, with D possibly called TRBD1 or TRBD2 (5 bases each). Germline V gene data show CDR1 as DFQATT and CDR2 as SNEGSKA (reference sequence). This CDR3 spans 12 amino acids. With 7 bases removed from V and 2 bases from J, the gap between germline ends came to 12 bases. The CDR3 DNA is TGCAGTGAAGGGACCAGCCCCTACGAGCAGTACTTC. As protein: CSEGTSPYEQYF.

The sample holds a few counts of this clonotype. The chain carries TRBV6-2 or TRBV6-3 and TRBJ2-5; TRBD1 is a possible D gene (5 bases). Germline values: CDR1 MNHEY, CDR2 SVGEGT. The CDR3 runs to 14 residues. V gave up 5 bases and J gave up 4 bases, with 14 bases separating them. The chain's CDR3 is CASSASTVGETQYF. The CDR3 DNA reads as TGTGCCAGCAGTGCTTCGACAGTCGGAGAGACCCAGTACTTC.

This sequence joins TRBV14 and TRBJ2-2; 12 positions agree with TRBD1. The germline V gene has CDR1 SGHDN and CDR2 FVKESK. The CDR3 sequence is 16 residues long. Trimming took 4 bases from V and 5 from J; bases not matched to a gene: 5. CDR3 region: CASSRPGQGATGELFF. DNA for the CDR3: TGTGCCAGCAGCCGGCCGGGACAGGGGGCTACCGGGGAGCTGTTTTTT.

The rearrangement uses TRBV5-1 and TRBJ2-3; perhaps TRBD1 as D (6 bases). This CDR3 is 14 amino acids long. V lost 4 bases and J 5 bases, leaving 14 bases between the germline ends. Germline values: CDR1 SGHRS, CDR2 YFSETQ. The CDR3 reads CASSGRQERDTQYF. CDR3 bases: TGCGCCAGCAGCGGAAGACAGGAACGAGATACGCAGTATTTT.

V gene TRBV14 combines with J gene TRBJ2-3; D is undetermined. Trimming removed 1 base from V and 0 bases from J, with 11 bases in between. CDR3 length: 16 residues. Per germline, CDR1 SGHDN and CDR2 FVKESK. Here the CDR3 reads CASSQAAARSTDTQYF. The CDR3 nucleotides read TGTGCCAGCAGCCAAGCGGCGGCCCGTAGCACAGATACGCAGTATTTT.

There are a few counts of this clonotype. This chain uses TRBV15 with TRBJ2-2, with D possibly TRBD2 on 5 matching bases. The CDR3 has 18 amino acids. Trimming left V 0 bases short and J 7 bases short, with 21 bases between. Germline-derived CDR1 and CDR2 are LNHNV and YYDKDF (reference sequence). CDR3: CATSRDLRSAGSNGELFF. The DNA of the CDR3 is TGTGCCACCAGCAGAGATTTGAGGTCTGCGGGTAGCAACGGGGAGCTGTTTTTT.

This rearrangement joins TRBV27 to TRBJ2-4, with 12 bases lining up with TRBD1. Looked up from germline, CDR1 is MNHEY and CDR2 is SMNVEV (reference sequence). CDR3 length: 16 residues. The J segment lost 6 bases and the V segment lost 5 bases, leaving 8 bases of the junction unmatched. The CDR3 sequence is CASSQGQGAAGNIQYF. CDR3 bases: TGTGCCAGCAGTCAGGGACAGGGGGCGGCGGGAAACATTCAGTACTTC.